The entry that follows covers one T cell receptor beta chain sequence. What it binds is not known. The record originates from a study of cytomegalovirus exposure and HLA in healthy donors. This CDR3 comprises 21 residues. V lost 0 bases to trimming and J lost 0 bases, with 28 bases between them. Germline CDR1 GTSNPN, CDR2 SVGIG (reference sequence). Whole-study findings and limits: It was taken for granted in presence/absence analyses that sequencing depth across donors was roughly uniform. A few CMV-associated chains were confirmed in vitro to be specific for CMV antigens. In a later analysis, a genetic analysis reported fewer productive-TCR N-insertions in an Asian-associated ancestry cluster than the cohort average.

Primers for the PCR totalled 60 Vbeta and 13 Jbeta. Repertoires were generated with immunoSEQ multiplex PCR, while TCRdb's copy carries only in-frame clones and drops some. The sample records approximately 37,000 clones, approximately 82% being singletons. The receptor comes from a young woman in good health and CMV-seropositive. The rearrangement uses TRBV30 and TRBJ2-3, with a possible D match to TRBD2 (6 bases). What was sequenced was PBMCs. For the CDR3, the DNA is TGTGCCTGGAGTGTACAGATATTAGTGGGAGGAGAATTAAAGAGCACAGATACGCAGTATTTT. Translated, it gives CAWSVQILVGGELKSTDTQYF.